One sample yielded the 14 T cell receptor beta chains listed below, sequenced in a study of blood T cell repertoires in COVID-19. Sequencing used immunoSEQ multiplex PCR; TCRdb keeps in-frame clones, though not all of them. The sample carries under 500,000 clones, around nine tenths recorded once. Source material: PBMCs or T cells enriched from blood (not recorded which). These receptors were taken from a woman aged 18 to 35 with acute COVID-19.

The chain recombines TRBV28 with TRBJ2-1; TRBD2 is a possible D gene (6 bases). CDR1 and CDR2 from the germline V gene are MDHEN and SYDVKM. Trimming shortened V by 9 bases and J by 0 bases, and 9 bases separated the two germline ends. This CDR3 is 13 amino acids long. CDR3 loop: CASRGSSYNEQFF. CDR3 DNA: TGTGCCAGTCGGGGGAGCTCCTACAATGAGCAGTTCTTC.

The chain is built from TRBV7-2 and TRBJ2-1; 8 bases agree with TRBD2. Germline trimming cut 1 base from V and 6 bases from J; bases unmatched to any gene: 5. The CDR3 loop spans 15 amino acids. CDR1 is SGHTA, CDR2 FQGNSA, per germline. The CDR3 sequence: CASSLGLAGLNEQFF. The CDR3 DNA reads TGTGCCAGCAGCTTAGGGCTAGCGGGTCTCAATGAGCAGTTCTTC. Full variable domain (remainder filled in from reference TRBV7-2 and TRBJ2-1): GAGVSQSPSNKVTEKGKDVELRCDPISGHTALYWYRQSLGQGLEFLIYFQGNSAPDKSGLPSDRFSAERTGGSVSTLTIQRTQQEDSAVYLCASSLGLAGLNEQFFGPGTRLTVL.

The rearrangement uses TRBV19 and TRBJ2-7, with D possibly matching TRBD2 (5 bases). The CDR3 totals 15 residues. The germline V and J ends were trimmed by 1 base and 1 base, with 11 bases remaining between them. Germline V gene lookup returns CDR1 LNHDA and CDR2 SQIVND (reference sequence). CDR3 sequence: CASSIASGGSYEQYF. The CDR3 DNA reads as TGTGCCAGTAGTATAGCGAGCGGCGGATCCTACGAGCAGTACTTC.

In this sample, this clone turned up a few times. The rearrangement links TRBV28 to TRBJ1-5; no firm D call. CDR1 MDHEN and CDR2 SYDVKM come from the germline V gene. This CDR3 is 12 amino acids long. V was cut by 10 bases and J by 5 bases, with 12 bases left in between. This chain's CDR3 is CANGRVDQPQHF. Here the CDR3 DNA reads TGTGCCAACGGGAGGGTGGATCAGCCCCAGCATTTT. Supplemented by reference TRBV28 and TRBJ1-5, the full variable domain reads DVKVTQSSRYLVKRTGEKVFLECVQDMDHENMFWYRQDPGLGLRLIYFSYDVKMKEKGDIPEGYSVSREKKERFSLILESASTNQTSMYLCANGRVDQPQHFGDGTRLSIL.

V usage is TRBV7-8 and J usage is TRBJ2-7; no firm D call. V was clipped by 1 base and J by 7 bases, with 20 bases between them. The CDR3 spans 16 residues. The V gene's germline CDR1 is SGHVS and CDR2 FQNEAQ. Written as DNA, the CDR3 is TGTGCCAGCAGCTTAGACTTCGTTTATCCGGGTGGGGAGCAGTACTTC. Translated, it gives CASSLDFVYPGGEQYF.

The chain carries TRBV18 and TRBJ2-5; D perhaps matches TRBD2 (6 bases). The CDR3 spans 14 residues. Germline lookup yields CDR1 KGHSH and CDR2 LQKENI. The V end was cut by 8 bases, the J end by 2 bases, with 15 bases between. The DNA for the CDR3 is TGTGCCAGCACTCCGGGACTCAAGCAAGAGACCCAGTACTTC. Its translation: CASTPGLKQETQYF. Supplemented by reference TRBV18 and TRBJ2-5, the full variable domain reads NAGVMQNPRHLVRRRGQEARLRCSPMKGHSHVYWYRQLPEEGLKFMVYLQKENIIDESGMPKERFSAEFPKEGPSILRIQQVVRGDSAAYFCASTPGLKQETQYFGPGTRLLVL.

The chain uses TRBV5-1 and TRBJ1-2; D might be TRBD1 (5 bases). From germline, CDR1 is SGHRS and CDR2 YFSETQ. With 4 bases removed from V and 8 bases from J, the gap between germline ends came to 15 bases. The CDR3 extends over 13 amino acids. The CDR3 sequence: CASSEAAGRGYTF. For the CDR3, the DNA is TGCGCCAGCAGCGAAGCGGCAGGGAGGGGCTACACCTTC.

This chain's CDR3 is CSVAPGTANEKLFF. The CDR3 DNA reads TGCAGCGTTGCCCCCGGGACAGCTAATGAAAAACTGTTTTTT. The chain carries TRBV29-1 and TRBJ1-4; 7 bases are shared with TRBD1. The V gene's germline CDR1 is SQVTM and CDR2 ANQGSEA. J gave up 3 bases and V 4 bases, and 5 bases lay outside the gene matches. The CDR3 loop spans 14 amino acids.

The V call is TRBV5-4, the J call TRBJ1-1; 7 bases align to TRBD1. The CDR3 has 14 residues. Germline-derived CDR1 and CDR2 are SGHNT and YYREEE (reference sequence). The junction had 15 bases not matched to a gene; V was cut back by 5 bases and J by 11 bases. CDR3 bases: TGTGCCAGCAGGCCCGGGACAGAGGGCTTTAGGGCTTTCTTT. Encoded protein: CASRPGTEGFRAFF.

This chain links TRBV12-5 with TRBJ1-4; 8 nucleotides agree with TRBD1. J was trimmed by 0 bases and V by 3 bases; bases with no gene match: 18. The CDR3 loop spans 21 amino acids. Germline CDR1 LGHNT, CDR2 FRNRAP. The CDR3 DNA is TGTGCTAGTGGTTTTCTATTTCCGGGACAGGACCCGTCCTCAACTAATGAAAAACTGTTTTTT. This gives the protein CASGFLFPGQDPSSTNEKLFF.

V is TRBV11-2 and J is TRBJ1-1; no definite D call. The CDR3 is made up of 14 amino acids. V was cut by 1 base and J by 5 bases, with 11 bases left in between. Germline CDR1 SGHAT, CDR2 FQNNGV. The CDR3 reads CASSLGDYYTEAFF. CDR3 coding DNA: TGTGCCAGCAGCTTAGGAGATTACTATACTGAAGCTTTCTTT.

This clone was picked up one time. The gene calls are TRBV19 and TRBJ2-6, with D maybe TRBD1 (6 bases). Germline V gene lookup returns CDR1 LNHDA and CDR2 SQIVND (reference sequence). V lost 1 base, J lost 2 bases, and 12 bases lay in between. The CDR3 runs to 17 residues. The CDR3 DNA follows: TGTGCCAGTAGTATAGTTCCGGGACAAACTGGGGCCAACGTCCTGACTTTC. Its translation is CASSIVPGQTGANVLTF.

In DNA, the CDR3 is TGTGCCAGCAGGGTCGCGGGTTTTTCCACCTACGAGCAGTACTTC. It specifies CASRVAGFSTYEQYF. The chain has TRBV5-6 and TRBJ2-7; TRBD2 might be the D (5 bases). V lost 5 bases and J lost 2, with 17 bases in between. Germline V gene lookup returns CDR1 SGHDT and CDR2 YYEEEE. This CDR3 has 15 amino acids.

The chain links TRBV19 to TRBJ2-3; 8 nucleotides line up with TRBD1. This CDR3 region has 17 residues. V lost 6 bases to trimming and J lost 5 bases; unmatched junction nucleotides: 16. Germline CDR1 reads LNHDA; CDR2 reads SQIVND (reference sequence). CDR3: CASRMRFRTGPGDTQYF. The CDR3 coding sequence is TGTGCCAGTAGGATGAGGTTTCGGACAGGGCCAGGAGATACGCAGTATTTT.